Listed here is a single T cell receptor (beta chain). Antigen: not known. This sample is part of a study of cytomegalovirus exposure and HLA in healthy donors. PCR involved 60 Vbeta and 13 Jbeta primers. Authors' analysis steps: Later analysis identified tens of millions of unique TCR beta chains, about 11 million shared. Data came from immunoSEQ multiplex PCR; TCRdb stores just in-frame clones and leaves some out. V, J and clone size derive from that table, while D and trimming were established from the DNA sequence. The table includes about 210,000 clones, over 75% detected once. Study observations and caveats: The authors enumerated some 160 TCR beta chains as linked to cytomegalovirus. Sequencing probably produced one cluster of sequence variants that were highly shared. About 87% or about 30% of the time was how often most TCR beta V segments were productive, according to an earlier analysis.

The receptor's source is a male donor in good health and CMV-seronegative. What was sequenced was PBMCs.

CDR3 nucleotides: TGTGCCAGCAGTTACTCAGGGGTACAAGAGACCCAGTACTTC. Its protein is CASSYSGVQETQYF. This chain links TRBV6-5 with TRBJ2-5; possibly TRBD1 for D (5 bases). Trimming shortened V by 0 bases and J by 2 bases, and 7 bases separated the two germline ends. The CDR3 spans 14 residues. Germline values: CDR1 MNHEY, CDR2 SVGAGI.